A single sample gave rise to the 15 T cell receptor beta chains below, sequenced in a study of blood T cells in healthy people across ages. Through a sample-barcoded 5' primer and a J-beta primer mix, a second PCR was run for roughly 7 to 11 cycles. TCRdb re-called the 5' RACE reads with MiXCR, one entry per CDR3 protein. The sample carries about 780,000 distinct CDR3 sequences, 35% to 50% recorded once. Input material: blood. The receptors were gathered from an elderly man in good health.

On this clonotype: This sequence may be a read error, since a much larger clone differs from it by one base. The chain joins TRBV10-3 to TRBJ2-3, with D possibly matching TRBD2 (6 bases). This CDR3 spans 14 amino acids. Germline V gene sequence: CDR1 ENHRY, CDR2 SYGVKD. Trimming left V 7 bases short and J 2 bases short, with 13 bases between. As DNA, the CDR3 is TGTGCCATCAAGGGACGGGAGCACACAGATACGCAGTATTTT. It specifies CAIKGREHTDTQYF.

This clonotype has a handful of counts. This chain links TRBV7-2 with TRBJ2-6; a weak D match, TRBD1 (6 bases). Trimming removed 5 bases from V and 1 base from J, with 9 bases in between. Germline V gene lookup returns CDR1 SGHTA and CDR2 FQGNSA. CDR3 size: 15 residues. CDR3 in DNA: TGTGCCAGCAGCGACAGGCATTCTGGGGCCAACGTCCTGACTTTC. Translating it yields CASSDRHSGANVLTF.

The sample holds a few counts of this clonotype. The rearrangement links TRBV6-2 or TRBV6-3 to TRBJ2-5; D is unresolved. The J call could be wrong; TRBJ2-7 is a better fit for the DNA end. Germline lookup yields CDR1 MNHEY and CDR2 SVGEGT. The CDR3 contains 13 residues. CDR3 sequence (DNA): TGTGCCAGCAGCCCCACACCACTTTACGAGCAGTACTTC. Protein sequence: CASSPTPLYEQYF.

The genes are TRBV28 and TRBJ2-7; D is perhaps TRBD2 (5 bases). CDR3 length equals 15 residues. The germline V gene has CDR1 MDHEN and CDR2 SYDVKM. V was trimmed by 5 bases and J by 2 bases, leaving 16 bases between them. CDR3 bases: TGTGCCAGCAGTCCCTACGCCGAGAGGGCCTACGAGCAGTACTTC. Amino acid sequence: CASSPYAERAYEQYF.

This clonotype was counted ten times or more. This CDR3 reads CAWSVGTSGGKQFF. CDR3 DNA sequence: TGTGCCTGGAGTGTAGGTACTAGCGGGGGCAAGCAGTTCTTC. The chain recombines TRBV30 with TRBJ2-1; 11 bases line up with TRBD2. V trimming: 0 bases; J trimming: 11 bases; junction bases outside the gene matches: 6. CDR3 length: 14 amino acids. In germline, CDR1 is GTSNPN, CDR2 SVGIG (reference sequence).

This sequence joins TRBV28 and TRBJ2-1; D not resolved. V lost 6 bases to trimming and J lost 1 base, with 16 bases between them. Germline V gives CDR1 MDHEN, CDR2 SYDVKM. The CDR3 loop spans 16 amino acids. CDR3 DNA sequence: TGTGCCAGCAGCGCGTCGACGCCAAGGTCCTACAATGAGCAGTTCTTC. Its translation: CASSASTPRSYNEQFF.

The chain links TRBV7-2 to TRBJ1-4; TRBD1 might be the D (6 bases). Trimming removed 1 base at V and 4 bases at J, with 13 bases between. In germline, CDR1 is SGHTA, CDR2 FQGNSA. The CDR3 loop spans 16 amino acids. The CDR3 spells CASSLVGGQLNEKLFF. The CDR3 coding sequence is TGTGCCAGCAGCTTAGTTGGGGGACAACTTAATGAAAAACTGTTTTTT. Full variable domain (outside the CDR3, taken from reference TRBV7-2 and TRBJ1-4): GAGVSQSPSNKVTEKGKDVELRCDPISGHTALYWYRQSLGQGLEFLIYFQGNSAPDKSGLPSDRFSAERTGGSVSTLTIQRTQQEDSAVYLCASSLVGGQLNEKLFFGSGTQLSVL.

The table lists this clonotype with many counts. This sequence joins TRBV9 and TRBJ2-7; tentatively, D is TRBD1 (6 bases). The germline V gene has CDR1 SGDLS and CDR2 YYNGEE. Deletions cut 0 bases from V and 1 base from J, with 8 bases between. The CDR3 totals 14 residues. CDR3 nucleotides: TGTGCCAGCAGCGTAGGCAGGGGATCCTACGAGCAGTACTTC. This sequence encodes CASSVGRGSYEQYF.

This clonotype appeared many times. The CDR3 DNA follows: TGTGCCAGCAGTACAAACTCTGGAAACACCATATATTTT. Translated, it gives CASSTNSGNTIYF. The chain combines TRBV2 with TRBJ1-3; D unresolved. The V end lost 5 bases, the J end lost 0 bases, and 5 bases lay between the germline ends. This CDR3 has 13 residues. From germline, CDR1 is SNHLY and CDR2 FYNNEI. The full variable domain, its missing parts supplied by reference TRBV2 and TRBJ1-3, is EPEVTQTPSHQVTQMGQEVILRCVPISNHLYFYWYRQILGQKVEFLVSFYNNEISEKSEIFDDQFSVERPDGSNFTLKIRSTKLEDSAMYFCASSTNSGNTIYFGEGSWLTVV.

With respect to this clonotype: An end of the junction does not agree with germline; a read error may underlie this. The CDR3 loop reads CDSCLRGQGAYEQYF. The CDR3 DNA sequence: TGTGACAGCTGCCTTAGGGGACAGGGGGCCTACGAGCAGTACTTC. The rearrangement joins TRBV6-5 to TRBJ2-7; 11 bases are shared with TRBD1. The CDR3 spans 15 residues. Germline CDR1 reads MNHEY; CDR2 reads SVGAGI.

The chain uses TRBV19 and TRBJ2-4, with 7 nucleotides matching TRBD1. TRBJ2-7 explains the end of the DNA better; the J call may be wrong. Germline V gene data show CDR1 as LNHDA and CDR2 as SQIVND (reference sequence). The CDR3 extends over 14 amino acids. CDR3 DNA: TGTGCCAGTAGTATTGGGGACAGACCTTACGAGCAGTACTTC. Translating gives CASSIGDRPYEQYF.

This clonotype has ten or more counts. The CDR3 DNA reads TGCAGTGCTAGACAGTCGTTATCTAGCGGTTACTACGAGCAGTACTTC. Residues: CSARQSLSSGYYEQYF. This chain joins TRBV20-1 and TRBJ2-7; TRBD2 matches at 7 bases. There are 16 residues in the CDR3. In germline, CDR1 is DFQATT, CDR2 SNEGSKA (reference sequence). The V gene end was trimmed by 2 bases and the J gene end by 3 bases; junction bases not matched to a gene: 13.

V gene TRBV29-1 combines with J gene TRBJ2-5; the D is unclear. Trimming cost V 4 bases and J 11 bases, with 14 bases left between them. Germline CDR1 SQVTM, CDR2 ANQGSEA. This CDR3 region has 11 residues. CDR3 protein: CSVVRHPKQYF. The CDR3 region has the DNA TGCAGCGTTGTTCGGCACCCCAAGCAGTACTTC.

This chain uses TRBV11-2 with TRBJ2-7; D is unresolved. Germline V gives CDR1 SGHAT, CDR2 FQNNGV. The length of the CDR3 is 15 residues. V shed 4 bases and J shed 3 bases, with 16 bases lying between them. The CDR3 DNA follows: TGTGCCAGCAGCTACCAAACCTTCACGAACTACGAGCAGTACTTC. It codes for CASSYQTFTNYEQYF.

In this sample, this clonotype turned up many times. In DNA, the CDR3 is TGCAGTGCTCTTTCCACGGGAGGTCGGTCCGAGCAGTACTTC. Translated, it gives CSALSTGGRSEQYF. The V call is TRBV20-1, the J call TRBJ2-7, with TRBD2 matching 7 bases. J was trimmed by 6 bases and V by 5 bases; bases with no gene match: 13. The CDR3 is made up of 14 amino acids. Germline CDR1 and CDR2: DFQATT and SNEGSKA (reference sequence).